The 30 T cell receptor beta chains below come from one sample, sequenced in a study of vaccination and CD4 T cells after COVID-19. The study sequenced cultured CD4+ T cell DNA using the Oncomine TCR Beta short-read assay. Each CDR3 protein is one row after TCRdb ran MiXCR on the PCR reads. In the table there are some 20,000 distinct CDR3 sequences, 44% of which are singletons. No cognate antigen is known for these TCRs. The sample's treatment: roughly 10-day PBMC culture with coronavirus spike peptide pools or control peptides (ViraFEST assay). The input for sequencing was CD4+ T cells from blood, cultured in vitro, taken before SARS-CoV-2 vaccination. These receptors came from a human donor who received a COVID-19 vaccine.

The CDR3: CASSFPGTGASISPQHF. The CDR3 nucleotides are TGTGCCAGCAGTTTTCCCGGGACAGGGGCATCTATCAGCCCCCAGCATTTT. V and J are TRBV6-5 and TRBJ1-5; 10 positions agree with TRBD1. The V segment lost 4 bases and the J segment 10 bases; nucleotides outside the gene matches: 16. CDR1 and CDR2 from the germline V gene are MNHEY and SVGAGI. The CDR3 length is 17 residues.

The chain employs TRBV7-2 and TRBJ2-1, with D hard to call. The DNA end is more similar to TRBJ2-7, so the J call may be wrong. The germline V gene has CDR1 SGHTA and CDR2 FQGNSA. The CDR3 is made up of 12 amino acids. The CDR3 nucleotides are TGTGCCAGCAGCTCCCTGTTGCGGGAGCAGTACTTC. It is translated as CASSSLLREQYF.

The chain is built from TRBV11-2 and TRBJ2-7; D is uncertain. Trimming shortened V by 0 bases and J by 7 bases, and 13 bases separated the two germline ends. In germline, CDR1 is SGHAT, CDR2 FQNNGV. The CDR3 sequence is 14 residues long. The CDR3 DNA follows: TGTGCCAGCAGCTTAGATACTTGGGAAGGAGAGCAGTACTTC. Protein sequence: CASSLDTWEGEQYF.

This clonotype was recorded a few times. The CDR3 region is CSASLRGGRTDTQYF. The CDR3 DNA follows: TGCAGTGCTAGTCTTCGGGGGGGCCGCACAGATACGCAGTATTTT. The chain uses TRBV20-1 and TRBJ2-3; TRBD2 matches 8 bases. The CDR3 consists of 15 residues. V shed 3 bases, J shed 1 base, and the junction held 6 bases outside the gene matches. Per germline, CDR1 DFQATT and CDR2 SNEGSKA (reference sequence).

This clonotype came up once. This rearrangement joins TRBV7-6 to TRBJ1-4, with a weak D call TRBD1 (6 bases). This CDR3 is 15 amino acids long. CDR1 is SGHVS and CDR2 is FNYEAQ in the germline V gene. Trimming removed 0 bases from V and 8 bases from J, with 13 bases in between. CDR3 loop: CASSLAVGGREKLFF. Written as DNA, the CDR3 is TGTGCCAGCAGCTTAGCAGTAGGGGGACGGGAAAAACTGTTTTTT. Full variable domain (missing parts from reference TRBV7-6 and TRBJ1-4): GAGVSQSPRYKVTKRGQDVALRCDPISGHVSLYWYRQALGQGPEFLTYFNYEAQQDKSGLPNDRFSAERPEGSISTLTIQRTEQRDSAMYRCASSLAVGGREKLFFGSGTQLSVL.

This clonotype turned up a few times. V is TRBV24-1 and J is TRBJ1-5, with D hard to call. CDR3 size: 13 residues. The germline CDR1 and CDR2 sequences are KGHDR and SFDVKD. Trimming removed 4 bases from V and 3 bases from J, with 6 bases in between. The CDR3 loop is CATSDRTNQPQHF. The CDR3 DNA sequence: TGTGCCACCAGTGACAGGACCAATCAGCCCCAGCATTTT.

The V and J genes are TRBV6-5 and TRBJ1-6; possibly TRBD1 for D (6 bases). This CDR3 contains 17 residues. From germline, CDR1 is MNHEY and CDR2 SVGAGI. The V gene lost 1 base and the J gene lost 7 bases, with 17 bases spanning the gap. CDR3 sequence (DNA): TGTGCCAGCAGTTACTACGGGGGCAGGGTAGGGAATTCACCCCTCCACTTT. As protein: CASSYYGGRVGNSPLHF.

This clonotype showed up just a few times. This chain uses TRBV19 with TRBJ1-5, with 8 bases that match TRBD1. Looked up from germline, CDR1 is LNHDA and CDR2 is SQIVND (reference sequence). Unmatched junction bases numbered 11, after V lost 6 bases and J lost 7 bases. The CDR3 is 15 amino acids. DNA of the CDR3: TGTGCCAGTAGCGGCGGACAGGGTGGGATGCAGCCCCAGCATTTT. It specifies CASSGGQGGMQPQHF.

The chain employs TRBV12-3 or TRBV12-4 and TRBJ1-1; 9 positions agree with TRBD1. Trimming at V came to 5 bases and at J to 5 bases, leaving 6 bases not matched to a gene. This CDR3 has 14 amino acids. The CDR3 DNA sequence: TGTGCCAGCAGTGAGACAGGGGGTAGGACTGAAGCTTTCTTT. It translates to CASSETGGRTEAFF.

This CDR3 is CSVGETGNSPLHF. CDR3 coding DNA: TGCAGCGTGGGGGAAACAGGGAATTCACCCCTCCACTTT. The rearrangement joins TRBV29-1 to TRBJ1-6, with D perhaps matching TRBD1 (6 bases). V lost 6 bases, J lost 7 bases, and 13 bases lay in between. The CDR3 loop spans 13 amino acids. CDR1 and CDR2 from the germline V gene are SQVTM and ANQGSEA.

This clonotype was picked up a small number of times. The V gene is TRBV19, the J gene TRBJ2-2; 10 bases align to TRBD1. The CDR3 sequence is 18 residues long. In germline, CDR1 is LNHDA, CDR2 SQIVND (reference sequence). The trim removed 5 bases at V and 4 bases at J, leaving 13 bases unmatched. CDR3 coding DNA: TGTGCCAGTAGTTTCAGGATAGGGGACAGGGGTCCCACCGGGGAGCTGTTTTTT. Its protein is CASSFRIGDRGPTGELFF.

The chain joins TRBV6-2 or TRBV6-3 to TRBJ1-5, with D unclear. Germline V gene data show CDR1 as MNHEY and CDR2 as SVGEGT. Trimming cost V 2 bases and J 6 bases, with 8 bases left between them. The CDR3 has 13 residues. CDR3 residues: CASSYRESQPQHF. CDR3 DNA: TGTGCCAGCAGTTACAGGGAGAGTCAGCCCCAGCATTTT.

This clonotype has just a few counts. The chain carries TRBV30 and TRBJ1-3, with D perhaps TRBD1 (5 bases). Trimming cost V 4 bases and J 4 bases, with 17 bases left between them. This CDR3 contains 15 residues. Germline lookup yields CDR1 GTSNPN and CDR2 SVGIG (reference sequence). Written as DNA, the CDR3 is TGTGCCTGGACCGGCGACGGGGGTAGGGGAAACACCATATATTTT. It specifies CAWTGDGGRGNTIYF.

The CDR3 is CASSFGGTQETQYF. The CDR3 nucleotides read TGTGCCAGCAGTTTCGGGGGAACCCAAGAGACCCAGTACTTC. The V call is TRBV27, the J call TRBJ2-5; a weak D match, TRBD2 (6 bases). The germline CDR1 and CDR2 sequences are MNHEY and SMNVEV (reference sequence). The V end lost 3 bases, the J end lost 1 base, and 9 bases lay between the germline ends. There are 14 residues in the CDR3.

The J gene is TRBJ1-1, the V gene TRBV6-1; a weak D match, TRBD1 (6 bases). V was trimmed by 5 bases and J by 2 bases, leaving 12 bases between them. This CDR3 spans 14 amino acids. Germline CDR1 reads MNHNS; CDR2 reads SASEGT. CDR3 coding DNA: TGTGCCAGCAGTCAAACACAGGGTAACACTGAAGCTTTCTTT. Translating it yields CASSQTQGNTEAFF.

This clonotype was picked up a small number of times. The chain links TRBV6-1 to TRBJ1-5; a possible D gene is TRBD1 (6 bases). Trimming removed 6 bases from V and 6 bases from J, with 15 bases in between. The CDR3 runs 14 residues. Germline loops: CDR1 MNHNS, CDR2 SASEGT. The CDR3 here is CASRDTGLTQPQHF. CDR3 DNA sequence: TGTGCCAGCAGAGATACAGGGTTAACTCAGCCCCAGCATTTT.

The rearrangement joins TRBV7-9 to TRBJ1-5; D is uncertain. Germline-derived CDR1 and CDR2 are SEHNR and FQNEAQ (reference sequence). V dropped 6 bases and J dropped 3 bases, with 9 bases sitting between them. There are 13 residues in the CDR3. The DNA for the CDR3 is TGTGCCAGCAGGGCAGGCAACAATCAGCCCCAGCATTTT. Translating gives CASRAGNNQPQHF.

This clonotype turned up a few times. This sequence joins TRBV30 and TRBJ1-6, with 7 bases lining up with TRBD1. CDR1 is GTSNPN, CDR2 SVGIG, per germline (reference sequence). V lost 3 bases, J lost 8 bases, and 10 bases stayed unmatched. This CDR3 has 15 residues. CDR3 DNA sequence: TGTGCCTGGAGAATAAAGACAGGGCCGGATTCACCCCTCCACTTT. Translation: CAWRIKTGPDSPLHF.

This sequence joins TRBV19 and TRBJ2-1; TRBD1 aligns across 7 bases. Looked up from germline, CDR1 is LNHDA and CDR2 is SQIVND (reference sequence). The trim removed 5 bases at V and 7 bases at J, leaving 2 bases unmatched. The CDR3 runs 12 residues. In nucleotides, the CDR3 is TGTGCCAGTAGTCCACAGGGGAATGAGCAGTTCTTC. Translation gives CASSPQGNEQFF.

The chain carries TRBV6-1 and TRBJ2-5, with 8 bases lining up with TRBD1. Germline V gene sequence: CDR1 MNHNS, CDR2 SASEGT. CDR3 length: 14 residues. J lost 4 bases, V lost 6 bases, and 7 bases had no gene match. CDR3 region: CASRPTGDGETQYF. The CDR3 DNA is TGTGCCAGCAGGCCGACAGGGGATGGAGAGACCCAGTACTTC.

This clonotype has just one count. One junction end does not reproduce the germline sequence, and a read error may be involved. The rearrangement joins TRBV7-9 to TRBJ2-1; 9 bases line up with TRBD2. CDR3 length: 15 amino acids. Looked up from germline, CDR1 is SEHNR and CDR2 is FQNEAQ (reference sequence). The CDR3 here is CASSSAGGPSSEQFF. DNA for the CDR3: TGCGCCAGCAGCTCCGCGGGGGGGCCTTCCAGTGAGCAGTTCTTC. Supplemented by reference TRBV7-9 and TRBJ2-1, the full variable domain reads DTGVSQNPRHKITKRGQNVTFRCDPISEHNRLYWYRQTLGQGPEFLTYFQNEAQLEKSRLLSDRFSAERPKGSFSTLEIQRTEQGDSAMYLCASSSAGGPSSEQFFGPGTRLTVL.

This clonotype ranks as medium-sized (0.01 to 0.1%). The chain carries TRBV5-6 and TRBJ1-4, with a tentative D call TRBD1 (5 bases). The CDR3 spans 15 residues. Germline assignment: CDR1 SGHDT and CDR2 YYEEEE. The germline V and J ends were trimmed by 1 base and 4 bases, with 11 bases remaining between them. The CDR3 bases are TGTGCCAGCAGCTTGACGGGACTCCTTAATGAAAAACTGTTTTTT. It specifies CASSLTGLLNEKLFF.

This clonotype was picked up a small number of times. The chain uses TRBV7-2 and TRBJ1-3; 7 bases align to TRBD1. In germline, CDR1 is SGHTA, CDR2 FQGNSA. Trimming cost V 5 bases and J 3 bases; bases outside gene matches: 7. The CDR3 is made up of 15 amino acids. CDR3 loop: CASSPRSGGGNTIYF. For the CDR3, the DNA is TGTGCCAGCAGCCCCCGGTCAGGGGGTGGAAACACCATATATTTT.

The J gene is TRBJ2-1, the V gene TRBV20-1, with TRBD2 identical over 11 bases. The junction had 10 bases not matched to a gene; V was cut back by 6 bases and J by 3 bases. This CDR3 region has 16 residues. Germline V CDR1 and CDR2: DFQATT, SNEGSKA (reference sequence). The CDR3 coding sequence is TGCAGTGCCAGAAAAAGCGGGACTAGCGGCTACAATGAGCAGTTCTTC. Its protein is CSARKSGTSGYNEQFF.

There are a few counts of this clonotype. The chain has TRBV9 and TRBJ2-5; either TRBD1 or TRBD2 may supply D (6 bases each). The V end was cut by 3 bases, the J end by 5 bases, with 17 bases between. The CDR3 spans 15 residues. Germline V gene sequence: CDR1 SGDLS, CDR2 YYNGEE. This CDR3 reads CASSAALGGRETQYF. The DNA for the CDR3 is TGTGCCAGCAGCGCCGCCTTAGGGGGGAGGGAGACCCAGTACTTC.

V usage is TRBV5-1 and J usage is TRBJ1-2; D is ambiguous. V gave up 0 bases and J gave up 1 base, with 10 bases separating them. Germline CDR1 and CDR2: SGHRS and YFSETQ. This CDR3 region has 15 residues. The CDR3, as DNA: TGCGCCAGCAGCTTGGGGACGGACCTTAACTATGGCTACACCTTC. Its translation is CASSLGTDLNYGYTF. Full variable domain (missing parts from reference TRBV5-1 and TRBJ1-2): KAGVTQTPRYLIKTRGQQVTLSCSPISGHRSVSWYQQTPGQGLQFLFEYFSETQRNKGNFPGRFSGRQFSNSRSEMNVSTLELGDSALYLCASSLGTDLNYGYTFGSGTRLTVV.

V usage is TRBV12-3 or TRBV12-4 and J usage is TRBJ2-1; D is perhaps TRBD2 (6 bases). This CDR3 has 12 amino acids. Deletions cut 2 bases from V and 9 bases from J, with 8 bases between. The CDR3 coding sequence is TGTGCCAGCAGTTTACGGGGGTCTGAGCAGTTCTTC. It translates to CASSLRGSEQFF.

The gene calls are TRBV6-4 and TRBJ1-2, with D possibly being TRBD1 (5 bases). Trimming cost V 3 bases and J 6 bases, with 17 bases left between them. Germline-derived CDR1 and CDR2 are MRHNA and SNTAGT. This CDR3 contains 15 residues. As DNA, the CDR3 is TGTGCCAGCAGTGAATCGGAGGCCAGGGAAAATGGCTACACCTTC. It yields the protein CASSESEARENGYTF.

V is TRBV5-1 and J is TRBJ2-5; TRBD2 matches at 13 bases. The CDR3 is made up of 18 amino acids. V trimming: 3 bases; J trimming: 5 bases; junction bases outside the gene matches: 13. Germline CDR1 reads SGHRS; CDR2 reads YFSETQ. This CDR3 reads CASSWRTSGGGREETQYF. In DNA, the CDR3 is TGCGCCAGCAGCTGGAGGACTAGCGGGGGAGGTCGGGAGGAGACCCAGTACTTC. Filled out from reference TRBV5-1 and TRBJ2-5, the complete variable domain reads KAGVTQTPRYLIKTRGQQVTLSCSPISGHRSVSWYQQTPGQGLQFLFEYFSETQRNKGNFPGRFSGRQFSNSRSEMNVSTLELGDSALYLCASSWRTSGGGREETQYFGPGTRLLVL.

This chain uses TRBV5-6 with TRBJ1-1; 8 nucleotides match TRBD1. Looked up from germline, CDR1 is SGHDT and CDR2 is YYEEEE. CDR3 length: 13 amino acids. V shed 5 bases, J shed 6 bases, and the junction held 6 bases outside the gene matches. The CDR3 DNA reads TGTGCCAGCAGTGCCGGGACAGGTTCTGAAGCTTTCTTT. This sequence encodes CASSAGTGSEAFF.